The sequence of this T cell receptor beta chain was determined in a study of blood T cell repertoires in COVID-19. Original methodology: Researchers report that nucleated cell counts were estimated from reference gene primer amplification. Sequenced by immunoSEQ multiplex PCR; TCRdb stores in-frame clones only, minus some. That table is the source of V, J and clone size, and D and trimming were worked out from the DNA. The sample consists of 27,000 or so clones, roughly four fifths of them appearing once. V shed 4 bases, J shed 5 bases, and the junction held 5 bases outside the gene matches. The CDR3 length is 12 residues. Per germline, CDR1 SQVTM and CDR2 ANQGSEA.

This sequence was found in a man aged 70-80 years with acute or convalescent COVID-19. The specimen was peripheral blood. J is TRBJ2-7 and V is TRBV29-1, with TRBD1 matching over 7 bases. CDR3 protein: CSVVKGGDEQYF. As DNA, the CDR3 is TGCAGCGTTGTAAAAGGGGGCGACGAGCAGTACTTC.